What follows are 27 T cell receptor beta chains derived from one specimen sequenced in a study of CD8+ T cells in alopecia areata. RNA was extracted and reverse transcribed into cDNA as the sequencing template. Sequencing was performed with immunoSEQ multiplex PCR; in TCRdb, only in-frame clones are kept and a portion is missing. The sample records some 150,000 clones, around 60% being singletons. The sample was CD4+ T cells sorted from blood, taken at week 0. The receptor set was obtained from a human donor with alopecia areata.

The chain has TRBV6-6 and TRBJ1-5; D ambiguous. The CDR3 loop spans 13 amino acids. Germline V gene lookup returns CDR1 MNHNY and CDR2 SVGAGI (reference sequence). V lost 10 bases, J lost 3 bases, and 13 bases lay in between. The CDR3 spells CATETAHNQPQHF. CDR3 DNA sequence: TGTGCCACCGAAACGGCACACAATCAGCCCCAGCATTTT.

This clone was observed once. J is TRBJ2-3 and V is TRBV7-2; the match to TRBD2 covers 9 bases. Unmatched junction bases numbered 4, after V lost 3 bases and J lost 6 bases. CDR3 length equals 14 residues. The V gene's germline CDR1 is SGHTA and CDR2 FQGNSA. CDR3 region: CASSLLSGGDTQYF. CDR3 coding DNA: TGTGCCAGCAGCTTGCTGAGCGGGGGGGATACGCAGTATTTT.

The chain has TRBV5-1 and TRBJ1-6, with 8 bases fitting TRBD1. Losses at the gene ends were 0 bases for V and 7 bases for J; bases not matched to a gene: 3. The CDR3 covers 15 residues. The germline V gene has CDR1 SGHRS and CDR2 YFSETQ. The DNA of the CDR3 is TGCGCCAGCAGCTTGGACAGGGGGGTGAATTCACCCCTCCACTTT. This sequence encodes CASSLDRGVNSPLHF.

This clone has just one count. The chain uses TRBV15 and TRBJ2-7; possibly TRBD2 for D (6 bases). Trimming cost V 0 bases and J 7 bases, with 13 bases left between them. CDR3 length equals 14 residues. Germline CDR1 reads LNHNV; CDR2 reads YYDKDF (reference sequence). Written as DNA, the CDR3 is TGTGCCACCAGCAGAGATCCGTGGGGGAGGGAGCAGTACTTC. Translating it yields CATSRDPWGREQYF.

V gene TRBV30 combines with J gene TRBJ1-2, with unresolved D. Trimming pared 0 bases from V and 0 bases from J, leaving 8 bases between. The CDR3 covers 14 residues. Germline CDR1 is GTSNPN and CDR2 is SVGIG (reference sequence). The CDR3 loop reads CAWSVDGPNYGYTF. CDR3 sequence (DNA): TGTGCCTGGAGTGTGGACGGCCCTAACTATGGCTACACCTTC.

CDR3 amino acids: CASSNRGRGNIQYF. The CDR3 DNA reads as TGTGCCAGCAGTAACAGGGGGCGAGGAAACATTCAGTACTTC. This sequence joins TRBV11-1 and TRBJ2-4, with 9 bases identical to TRBD1. The CDR3 sequence is 14 residues long. CDR1 is SGHAT, CDR2 FQDESV, per germline (reference sequence). The V and J ends lost 6 bases and 6 bases, in that order; junction bases with no gene match: 6.

The chain couples TRBV29-1 to TRBJ2-7; no definite D call. The germline V gene has CDR1 SQVTM and CDR2 ANQGSEA. V was clipped by 6 bases and J by 3 bases, with 12 bases between them. The CDR3 is 12 amino acids. CDR3 region: CSVPGPGYEQYF. The CDR3 DNA reads as TGCAGCGTCCCCGGGCCTGGCTACGAGCAGTACTTC.

V usage is TRBV30 and J usage is TRBJ1-1; the D is unclear. V lost 0 bases and J 7 bases, leaving 12 bases between the germline ends. This CDR3 has 13 residues. Germline lookup yields CDR1 GTSNPN and CDR2 SVGIG (reference sequence). CDR3 in amino acids: CAWSVWVTSEAFF. DNA for the CDR3: TGTGCCTGGAGTGTGTGGGTCACAAGTGAAGCTTTCTTT.

This chain links TRBV6-1 with TRBJ1-2, with TRBD1 identical over 8 bases. V trimming: 11 bases; J trimming: 7 bases; junction bases outside the gene matches: 6. Germline CDR1 and CDR2: MNHNS and SASEGT. CDR3 length: 11 residues. Here the CDR3 DNA reads TGTGCCGCAGGGGGCCTTGGTGGCTACACCTTC. Translating gives CAAGGLGGYTF.

This clone was observed a few times. The chain carries TRBV30 and TRBJ2-1; 7 bases are a match to TRBD2. The germline CDR1 and CDR2 sequences are GTSNPN and SVGIG (reference sequence). After removal of 5 bases from V and 8 bases from J, the junction contained 3 bases not matched to a gene. This CDR3 has 11 residues. CDR3 in amino acids: CAWLGGYEQFF. In DNA form, the CDR3 reads TGTGCCTGGCTCGGGGGGTATGAGCAGTTCTTC.

The table lists this clone with a few counts. CDR3 in DNA: TGCGCCAGCAGCCAACTCCCGACAGGGGATGGCTACACCTTC. Translating gives CASSQLPTGDGYTF. V usage is TRBV4-1 and J usage is TRBJ1-2; 8 bases match TRBD1. The trim removed 2 bases at V and 6 bases at J, leaving 5 bases unmatched. Per germline, CDR1 MGHRA and CDR2 YSYEKL. The CDR3 spans 14 residues.

This clone has a single count. The V and J genes are TRBV19 and TRBJ2-7; 9 bases fit TRBD1. The length of the CDR3 is 13 residues. The V segment lost 6 bases and the J segment 2 bases; nucleotides outside the gene matches: 2. Germline CDR1 reads LNHDA; CDR2 reads SQIVND (reference sequence). The CDR3 nucleotides read TGTGCCAGTAGCGGACAGGGGCCCTACGAGCAGTACTTC. This encodes CASSGQGPYEQYF.

This clone was found a few times. J is TRBJ2-2 and V is TRBV14; tentatively, D is TRBD1 (5 bases). The V gene lost 1 base and the J gene lost 6 bases, with 6 bases spanning the gap. The CDR3 is 13 amino acids. Germline loops: CDR1 SGHDN, CDR2 FVKESK. CDR3 DNA: TGTGCCAGCAGCCAAGTGGGGCCCGGGGAGCTGTTTTTT. Translated: CASSQVGPGELFF.

The V and J genes are TRBV4-2 and TRBJ2-3; 8 nucleotides line up with TRBD2. Germline-derived CDR1 and CDR2 are LGHNA and YNFKEQ. Trimming at V came to 5 bases and at J to 4 bases, leaving 17 bases not matched to a gene. This CDR3 has 18 amino acids. The CDR3 region is CASSGRGESGGRADTQYF. For the CDR3, the DNA is TGTGCCAGCAGCGGAAGGGGAGAAAGCGGGGGACGGGCAGATACGCAGTATTTT.

In its sample, this clone was seen a few times. The V call is TRBV9, the J call TRBJ2-5; no clear D. Germline values: CDR1 SGDLS, CDR2 YYNGEE. The CDR3 runs to 17 residues. With 3 bases removed from V and 1 base from J, the gap between germline ends came to 19 bases. The CDR3 nucleotides read TGTGCCAGCAGCGAATCAGCATCGGACCGCTCCCAAGAGACCCAGTACTTC. Its translation: CASSESASDRSQETQYF.

This clone occurred a few times. The V gene is TRBV30, the J gene TRBJ2-1; 12 bases agree with TRBD2. J gave up 4 bases and V 5 bases, and 9 bases lay outside the gene matches. The germline V gene has CDR1 GTSNPN and CDR2 SVGIG (reference sequence). This CDR3 spans 16 amino acids. The CDR3 nucleotides are TGTGCCTGGGCGGAGACTAGCGGGGGCCATTACAATGAGCAGTTCTTC. Its translation: CAWAETSGGHYNEQFF. The complete variable domain, with remaining parts taken from reference TRBV30 and TRBJ2-1, reads SQTIHQWPATLVQPVGSPLSLECTVEGTSNPNLYWYRQAAGRGLQLLFYSVGIGQISSEVPQNLSASRPQDRQFILSSKKLLLSDSGFYLCAWAETSGGHYNEQFFGPGTRLTVL.

The V and J genes are TRBV7-8 and TRBJ2-7; a possible D gene is TRBD1 (6 bases). The germline V and J ends were trimmed by 1 base and 2 bases, with 12 bases remaining between them. CDR1 SGHVS and CDR2 FQNEAQ come from the germline V gene. The CDR3 consists of 15 residues. CDR3 DNA: TGTGCCAGCAGCTTAGATTTCAGGGGACCCTACGAGCAGTACTTC. Translated, it gives CASSLDFRGPYEQYF.

This clone was seen only a few times. The V call is TRBV15, the J call TRBJ1-6, with a possible D match to TRBD1 (5 bases). The V and J ends lost 1 base and 10 bases respectively, with 11 bases between them. The CDR3 runs to 14 residues. Germline V gene lookup returns CDR1 LNHNV and CDR2 YYDKDF (reference sequence). DNA for the CDR3: TGTGCCACCAGCAGAGGAGGGGCAACGTCACCCCTCCACTTT. Amino acid sequence: CATSRGGATSPLHF. Variable domain in full (rest from reference TRBV15 and TRBJ1-6): DAMVIQNPRYQVTQFGKPVTLSCSQTLNHNVMYWYQQKSSQAPKLLFHYYDKDFNNEADTPDNFQSRRPNTSFCFLDIRSPGLGDTAMYLCATSRGGATSPLHFGNGTRLTVT.

The CDR3 nucleotides read TGTGCCAGCAGCACCTCTGCGGTCATGAACACTGAAGCTTTCTTT. It encodes CASSTSAVMNTEAFF. The chain recombines TRBV5-4 with TRBJ1-1; no reliable D call. Germline loops: CDR1 SGHNT, CDR2 YYREEE (reference sequence). This CDR3 comprises 15 residues. V was pared by 4 bases and J by 0 bases, with 13 bases between.

The chain couples TRBV5-1 to TRBJ2-2; D possibly matches TRBD1 or TRBD2 (5 bases each). V shed 0 bases and J shed 1 base, with 10 bases lying between them. The germline V gene has CDR1 SGHRS and CDR2 YFSETQ. CDR3 length equals 16 residues. CDR3 nucleotides: TGCGCCAGCAGCTTGGACGGGACGCAGAACACCGGGGAGCTGTTTTTT. Its translation is CASSLDGTQNTGELFF.

The V and J genes are TRBV30 and TRBJ1-1; possibly TRBD1 for D (5 bases). Germline assignment: CDR1 GTSNPN and CDR2 SVGIG (reference sequence). V lost 1 base and J 3 bases, leaving 21 bases between the germline ends. There are 17 residues in the CDR3. As DNA, the CDR3 is TGTGCCTGGAGTGGGGGGAAACCCCCAATTAAGGACACTGAAGCTTTCTTT. It codes for CAWSGGKPPIKDTEAFF.

The chain combines TRBV6-5 with TRBJ1-1, with 7 bases that match TRBD1. V was pared by 5 bases and J by 1 base, with 4 bases of the junction left unmatched. The CDR3 runs 14 residues. The V gene's germline CDR1 is MNHEY and CDR2 SVGAGI. Here the CDR3 DNA reads TGTGCCAGCAGTAAGGGGGCCGCGAACACTGAAGCTTTCTTT. Amino acid sequence: CASSKGAANTEAFF.

This clone was observed a few times. This rearrangement joins TRBV29-1 to TRBJ2-2; D might be TRBD2 (5 bases). Germline CDR1 and CDR2: SQVTM and ANQGSEA. V was clipped by 4 bases and J by 0 bases, with 9 bases between them. The CDR3 length is 14 residues. CDR3 sequence (DNA): TGCAGCGTTGTCGGGGTTGCGAACACCGGGGAGCTGTTTTTT. It encodes CSVVGVANTGELFF.

The chain carries TRBV4-3 and TRBJ1-5; unclear D gene. The CDR3 has 17 amino acids. Trimming stripped 1 base from V and 6 bases from J, with 19 bases between. Germline V CDR1 and CDR2: LGHNA, YSLEER. The CDR3 here is CASSQGVVGGYSQPQHF. The CDR3 DNA reads TGCGCCAGCAGCCAAGGAGTGGTAGGAGGGTATAGTCAGCCCCAGCATTTT.

V is TRBV4-1 and J is TRBJ2-2; TRBD1 aligns across 7 bases. V shed 4 bases and J 1 base; nucleotides not matched to a gene: 9. Germline V CDR1 and CDR2: MGHRA, YSYEKL. This CDR3 has 17 amino acids. CDR3 in DNA: TGCGCCAGCAGCCCCCGGGCAGGGGGTTTGAACACCGGGGAGCTGTTTTTT. Translating gives CASSPRAGGLNTGELFF.

The genes are TRBV4-2 and TRBJ2-7, with D unresolved. The CDR3 has 11 residues. V lost 5 bases, J lost 2 bases, and 4 bases lay in between. The germline CDR1 and CDR2 sequences are LGHNA and YNFKEQ. CDR3 in amino acids: CASSSTYEQYF. As DNA, the CDR3 is TGTGCCAGCAGCTCGACCTACGAGCAGTACTTC.

The chain uses TRBV6-5 and TRBJ1-1; D is uncertain. Trimming stripped 2 bases from V and 4 bases from J, with 14 bases between. Germline CDR1 and CDR2: MNHEY and SVGAGI. The CDR3 totals 15 residues. CDR3 nucleotide sequence: TGTGCCAGCAGTTACCCTCCGGGCGGAGGCACTGAAGCTTTCTTT. Translating it yields CASSYPPGGGTEAFF.